The 24 T cell receptor beta chains presented below share a single source sample, sequenced in a study of blood T cell repertoires in COVID-19 (dated by TCRdb to about 2020). Preparation of the library involved the immunoSEQ multiplex PCR assay. The immuneACCESS repertoire file appears here via TCRdb, limited to in-frame rearrangements. These files lack a portion of the clones; in checked studies, under half of the deficit traces to unresolved V genes, and the cause of the others is not known. The sample has some 190,000 clones on record, around 84% of them singletons. More than 2.5% of the sample is in the top ten clones. The sequenced material came from PBMCs or T cells enriched from blood (not recorded which). The receptors were sampled from a woman in her 30s who had recovered from COVID-19.

The chain links TRBV10-3 to TRBJ1-6; tentatively, D is TRBD1 (5 bases). The ends were cut back, 6 bases at V and 4 bases at J, with 22 bases in the middle. CDR3 length: 18 amino acids. Germline CDR1 reads ENHRY; CDR2 reads SYGVKD. CDR3 nucleotides: TGTGCCATCAGGGGAAGGGACTCCCAAACCGGTTATAATTCACCCCTCCACTTT. It yields the protein CAIRGRDSQTGYNSPLHF.

The chain couples TRBV18 to TRBJ2-1; 12 nucleotides agree with TRBD1. The CDR3 covers 14 residues. Germline V gene sequence: CDR1 KGHSH, CDR2 LQKENI. V trimming: 3 bases; J trimming: 10 bases; junction bases outside the gene matches: 4. CDR3 coding DNA: TGTGCCAGCTCACCTCTTGGGACAGGGGGCGAGCAGTTCTTC. Residues: CASSPLGTGGEQFF.

The chain employs TRBV7-2 and TRBJ2-1; 7 bases agree with TRBD2. CDR1 is SGHTA, CDR2 FQGNSA, per germline. V lost 4 bases, J lost 4 bases, and 7 bases stayed unmatched. The CDR3 length is 15 residues. In nucleotides, the CDR3 is TGTGCCAGCAGCTCTAGCGGAGCCCGTTACAATGAGCAGTTCTTC. This translates into CASSSSGARYNEQFF.

J is TRBJ2-3 and V is TRBV4-2, with 13 bases matching TRBD2. Losses at the gene ends were 4 bases for V and 5 bases for J; bases not matched to a gene: 9. Germline CDR1 is LGHNA and CDR2 is YNFKEQ. CDR3 length: 17 residues. Here the CDR3 reads CASSRILAGGRRDTQYF. CDR3 bases: TGTGCCAGCAGCCGAATACTAGCGGGGGGGCGGCGAGATACGCAGTATTTT.

This clone was recorded a few times. The chain has TRBV30 and TRBJ2-2; TRBD2 might be the D (6 bases). The CDR3 totals 13 residues. CDR1 is GTSNPN and CDR2 is SVGIG in the germline V gene (reference sequence). V was pared by 5 bases and J by 6 bases, with 13 bases between. CDR3 protein: CAWGMGGPGELFF. CDR3 nucleotide sequence: TGTGCCTGGGGGATGGGGGGACCCGGGGAGCTGTTTTTT.

The chain employs TRBV11-2 and TRBJ2-1; TRBD1 aligns across 9 bases. The V and J ends lost 5 bases and 4 bases, in that order; junction bases with no gene match: 9. The CDR3 covers 16 residues. Germline V gene sequence: CDR1 SGHAT, CDR2 FQNNGV. CDR3 protein: CASSPGDRVAYNEQFF. CDR3 DNA: TGTGCCAGCAGCCCGGGGGACAGGGTGGCTTACAATGAGCAGTTCTTC.

This clone has a single count. The rearrangement links TRBV14 to TRBJ2-5; 8 bases align to TRBD1. V was clipped by 2 bases and J by 6 bases; unmatched bases: 8. Germline V gene lookup returns CDR1 SGHDN and CDR2 FVKESK. The CDR3 has 15 residues. CDR3 protein: CASSQPGTGRKTQYF. In DNA, the CDR3 is TGTGCCAGCAGCCAACCCGGGACAGGTCGGAAGACCCAGTACTTC.

The chain uses TRBV4-1 and TRBJ2-5; D ambiguous. The V gene's germline CDR1 is MGHRA and CDR2 YSYEKL. Trimming cost V 0 bases and J 5 bases, with 10 bases left between them. CDR3 length: 14 residues. The CDR3 bases are TGCGCCAGCAGCCAAGAGGGCAGCTGGGAGACCCAGTACTTC. Its translation: CASSQEGSWETQYF.

The chain links TRBV11-2 to TRBJ1-5, with D perhaps matching TRBD1 (6 bases). The germline gives CDR1 SGHAT, CDR2 FQNNGV. This CDR3 spans 14 amino acids. Trimming removed 5 bases at V and 1 base at J, with 9 bases between. DNA of the CDR3: TGTGCCAGCAGCGCCGGGACAAGCAATCAGCCCCAGCATTTT. It specifies CASSAGTSNQPQHF.

The chain couples TRBV24-1 to TRBJ2-1; no reliable D call. Germline V CDR1 and CDR2: KGHDR, SFDVKD. This CDR3 is built from 15 residues. V lost 3 bases and J lost 2, with 10 bases in between. In nucleotides, the CDR3 is TGTGCCACCAGTGATCCCGGGTCGCCCTACAATGAGCAGTTCTTC. It yields the protein CATSDPGSPYNEQFF.

The V gene is TRBV19, the J gene TRBJ2-6; 9 nucleotides agree with TRBD1. From germline, CDR1 is LNHDA and CDR2 SQIVND (reference sequence). With V trimmed by 4 bases and J by 0 bases, 7 bases remained unmatched. The CDR3 contains 18 residues. For the CDR3, the DNA is TGTGCCAGTAGTACAACCGGGACAGGGAGCTCTGGGGCCAACGTCCTGACTTTC. Translating gives CASSTTGTGSSGANVLTF.

V and J are TRBV6-1 and TRBJ1-3; 7 nucleotides agree with TRBD1. This CDR3 has 17 residues. Germline CDR1 and CDR2: MNHNS and SASEGT. After removal of 4 bases from V and 4 bases from J, the junction contained 13 bases not matched to a gene. In DNA, the CDR3 is TGTGCCAGCAGTGCCCTAACAGGGGTCTTTACGGGAAACACCATATATTTT. Amino acid sequence: CASSALTGVFTGNTIYF.

There are a few counts of this clone. The CDR3 sequence is CASSPLQGTGNTIYF. The CDR3 coding sequence is TGTGCCAGCAGTCCCCTCCAGGGAACTGGAAACACCATATATTTT. The V and J genes are TRBV6-5 and TRBJ1-3; possible D gene TRBD1, 5 bases. The CDR3 length is 15 residues. The ends were cut back, 5 bases at V and 2 bases at J, with 13 bases in the middle. CDR1 is MNHEY, CDR2 SVGAGI, per germline.

This clone occurred a few times. J is TRBJ2-2 and V is TRBV9, with D perhaps TRBD1 (5 bases). The CDR3 runs to 16 residues. The germline gives CDR1 SGDLS, CDR2 YYNGEE. Trimming removed 3 bases at V and 0 bases at J, with 12 bases between. CDR3 loop: CASSADTVANTGELFF. The DNA of the CDR3 is TGTGCCAGCAGCGCGGACACCGTTGCGAACACCGGGGAGCTGTTTTTT.

The V and J genes are TRBV5-4 and TRBJ2-7; 9 nucleotides line up with TRBD2. This CDR3 has 15 amino acids. CDR1 SGHNT and CDR2 YYREEE come from the germline V gene (reference sequence). J gave up 2 bases and V 0 bases, and 3 bases lay outside the gene matches. In DNA form, the CDR3 reads TGTGCCAGCAGCTTGGTTGGCGGGAGGGCCTACGAGCAGTACTTC. Protein: CASSLVGGRAYEQYF.

The chain uses TRBV7-8 and TRBJ1-2; D possibly corresponds to TRBD1 (5 bases). Germline CDR1 reads SGHVS; CDR2 reads FQNEAQ. The CDR3 contains 13 residues. The V end was cut by 0 bases, the J end by 7 bases, with 9 bases between. The CDR3, as DNA: TGTGCCAGCAGCTTAGCTGGAGGGGTTGGCTACACCTTC. Its translation is CASSLAGGVGYTF. The full variable domain, rest sourced from reference TRBV7-8 and TRBJ1-2, is GAGVSQSPRYKVAKRGQDVALRCDPISGHVSLFWYQQALGQGPEFLTYFQNEAQLDKSGLPSDRFFAERPEGSVSTLKIQRTQQEDSAVYLCASSLAGGVGYTFGSGTRLTVV.

J is TRBJ1-1 and V is TRBV20-1; D might be TRBD1 (5 bases). V was trimmed by 3 bases and J by 4 bases, leaving 12 bases between them. This CDR3 has 13 amino acids. Germline CDR1 reads DFQATT; CDR2 reads SNEGSKA (reference sequence). The CDR3 DNA reads as TGCAGTGCTAGTGCAGGGATGGGCACTGAAGCTTTCTTT. It codes for CSASAGMGTEAFF.

This chain joins TRBV7-9 and TRBJ1-5, with D possibly being TRBD1 (5 bases). The CDR3 consists of 14 residues. V lost 5 bases and J lost 3, with 11 bases in between. The germline CDR1 and CDR2 sequences are SEHNR and FQNEAQ (reference sequence). CDR3: CASSTDRYNQPQHF. The DNA for the CDR3 is TGTGCCAGCAGCACCGACAGATACAATCAGCCCCAGCATTTT. Full variable domain (rest looked up from reference TRBV7-9 and TRBJ1-5): DTGVSQNPRHKITKRGQNVTFRCDPISEHNRLYWYRQTLGQGPEFLTYFQNEAQLEKSRLLSDRFSAERPKGSFSTLEIQRTEQGDSAMYLCASSTDRYNQPQHFGDGTRLSIL.

This chain links TRBV2 with TRBJ2-7, with TRBD2 identical over 8 bases. Trimming took 4 bases from V and 0 from J; bases not matched to a gene: 8. Germline V CDR1 and CDR2: SNHLY, FYNNEI. CDR3 size: 16 residues. This CDR3 is CASSVGAGVGSYEQYF. In DNA form, the CDR3 reads TGTGCCAGCAGTGTAGGAGCGGGAGTGGGCTCCTACGAGCAGTACTTC.

V is TRBV2 and J is TRBJ2-5; D perhaps matches TRBD2 (6 bases). Between the trimmed V and J ends, which lost 1 base and 5 bases, there was a span of 14 bases. The germline V gene has CDR1 SNHLY and CDR2 FYNNEI. This CDR3 is 15 amino acids long. The CDR3 loop is CASSEDWRGGETQYF. The DNA for the CDR3 is TGTGCCAGCAGTGAAGACTGGAGGGGCGGGGAGACCCAGTACTTC.

This chain uses TRBV28 with TRBJ1-1; D remains unclear. The CDR3 is 13 amino acids. The germline gives CDR1 MDHEN, CDR2 SYDVKM. V was pared by 6 bases and J by 5 bases, with 13 bases between. CDR3 nucleotides: TGTGCCAGCAGGTCCCCCGGAGGGACTGAAGCTTTCTTT. Translation gives CASRSPGGTEAFF.

The V call is TRBV6-5, the J call TRBJ1-6, with 8 bases aligning to TRBD1. Looked up from germline, CDR1 is MNHEY and CDR2 is SVGAGI. CDR3 length: 14 amino acids. Unmatched junction bases numbered 5, after V lost 4 bases and J lost 9 bases. CDR3 bases: TGTGCCAGCAGTTTACGGACAGGGCCTTCACCCCTCCACTTT. This gives the protein CASSLRTGPSPLHF.

The chain has TRBV7-2 and TRBJ1-2; D is unresolved. Germline lookup yields CDR1 SGHTA and CDR2 FQGNSA. V gave up 2 bases and J gave up 1 base, with 5 bases separating them. CDR3 length equals 13 residues. The CDR3 sequence is CASSLIINYGYTF. CDR3 nucleotides: TGTGCCAGCAGCTTAATCATTAACTATGGCTACACCTTC. The full variable domain, its missing parts supplied by reference TRBV7-2 and TRBJ1-2, is GAGVSQSPSNKVTEKGKDVELRCDPISGHTALYWYRQSLGQGLEFLIYFQGNSAPDKSGLPSDRFSAERTGGSVSTLTIQRTQQEDSAVYLCASSLIINYGYTFGSGTRLTVV.

V and J are TRBV11-2 and TRBJ1-6; D gene unclear. Between the trimmed V and J ends, which lost 0 bases and 12 bases, there was a span of 12 bases. This CDR3 is built from 14 residues. Germline CDR1 is SGHAT and CDR2 is FQNNGV. The CDR3 DNA follows: TGTGCCAGCAGCTTAGAAGGCGGAACTTTACCCCTCCACTTT. Encoded protein: CASSLEGGTLPLHF.